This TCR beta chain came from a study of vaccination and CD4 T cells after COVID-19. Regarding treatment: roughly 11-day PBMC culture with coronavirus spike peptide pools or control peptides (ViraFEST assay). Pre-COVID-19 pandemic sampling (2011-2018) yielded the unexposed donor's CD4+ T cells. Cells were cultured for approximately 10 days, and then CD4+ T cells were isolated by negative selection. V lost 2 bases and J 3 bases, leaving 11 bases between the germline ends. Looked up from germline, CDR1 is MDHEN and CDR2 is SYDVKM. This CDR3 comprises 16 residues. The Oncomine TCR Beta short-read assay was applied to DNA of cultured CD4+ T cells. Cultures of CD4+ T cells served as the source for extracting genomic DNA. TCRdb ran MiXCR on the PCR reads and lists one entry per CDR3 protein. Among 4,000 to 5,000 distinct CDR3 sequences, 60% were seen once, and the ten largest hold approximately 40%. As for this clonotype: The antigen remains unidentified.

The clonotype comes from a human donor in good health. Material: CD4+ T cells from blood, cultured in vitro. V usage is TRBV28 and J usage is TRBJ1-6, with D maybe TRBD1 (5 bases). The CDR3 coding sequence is TGTGCCAGCAGTTTAATCCCAGGGAACTATAATTCACCCCTCCACTTT. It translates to CASSLIPGNYNSPLHF.